This T cell receptor beta chain appears in the sequencing data of a study of blood T cell repertoires in COVID-19. Study-level information: COVID-19 samples collected from the United States, Italy and Spain covered acute and convalescent phases.

The trim removed 1 base at V and 5 bases at J, leaving 11 bases unmatched. Germline CDR1 SGHTA, CDR2 FQGNSA. The CDR3 consists of 16 residues. Clones were sequenced by immunoSEQ multiplex PCR, and TCRdb holds only the in-frame ones, with some missing. This sample has around 150,000 clones, with approximately 95% found just once. Sequencing was performed on peripheral blood. The gene calls are TRBV7-2 and TRBJ2-7, with 7 bases that match TRBD2. The clonotype originates from a woman aged 45 to 65 with acute or convalescent COVID-19. CDR3 in DNA: TGTGCCAGCAGCTTAGGGGGCGGGAGTTGGCGGGACGAGCAGTACTTC. It is translated as CASSLGGGSWRDEQYF.